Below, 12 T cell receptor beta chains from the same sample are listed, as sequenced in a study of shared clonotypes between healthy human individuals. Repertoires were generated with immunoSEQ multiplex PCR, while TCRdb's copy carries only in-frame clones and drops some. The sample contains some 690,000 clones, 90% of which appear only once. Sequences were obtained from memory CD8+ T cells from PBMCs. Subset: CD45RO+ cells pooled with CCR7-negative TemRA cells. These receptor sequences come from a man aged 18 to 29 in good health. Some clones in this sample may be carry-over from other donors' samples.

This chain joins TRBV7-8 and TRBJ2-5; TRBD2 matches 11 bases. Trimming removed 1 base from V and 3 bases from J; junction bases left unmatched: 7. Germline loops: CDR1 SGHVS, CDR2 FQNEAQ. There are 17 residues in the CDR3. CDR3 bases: TGTGCCAGCAGCTTAGTAGCCGTACTAGCGGGGGAAGAGACCCAGTACTTC. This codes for CASSLVAVLAGEETQYF.

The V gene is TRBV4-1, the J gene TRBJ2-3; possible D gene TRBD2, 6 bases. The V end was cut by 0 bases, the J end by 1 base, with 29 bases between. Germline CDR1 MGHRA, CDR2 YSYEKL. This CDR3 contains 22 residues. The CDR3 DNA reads TGCGCCAGCAGCCAAGAGGCGCGGGGCGGGCTGCGAATGGCGTATGGCACAGATACGCAGTATTTT. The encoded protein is CASSQEARGGLRMAYGTDTQYF.

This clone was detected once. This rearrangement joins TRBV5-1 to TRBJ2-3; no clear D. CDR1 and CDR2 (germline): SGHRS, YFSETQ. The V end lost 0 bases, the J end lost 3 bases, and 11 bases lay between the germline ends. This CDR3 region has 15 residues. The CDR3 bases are TGCGCCAGCAGCTTGGAGAAGCATGGGACAGATACGCAGTATTTT. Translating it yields CASSLEKHGTDTQYF.

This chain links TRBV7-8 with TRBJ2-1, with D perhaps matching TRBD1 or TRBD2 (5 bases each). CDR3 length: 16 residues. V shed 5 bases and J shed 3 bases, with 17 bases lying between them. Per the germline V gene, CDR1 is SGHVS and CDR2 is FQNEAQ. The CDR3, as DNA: TGTGCCAGCAGCCCCCAAGGGGCGGGCGTCTACAATGAGCAGTTCTTC. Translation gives CASSPQGAGVYNEQFF.

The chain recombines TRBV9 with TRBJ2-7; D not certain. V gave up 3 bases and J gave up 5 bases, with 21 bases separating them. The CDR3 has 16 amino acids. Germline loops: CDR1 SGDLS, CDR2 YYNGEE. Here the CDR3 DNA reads TGTGCCAGCAGCGCCACCGGGCAAAGTAATCGCCACGAGCAGTACTTC. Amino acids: CASSATGQSNRHEQYF.

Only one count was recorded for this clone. CDR3 in amino acids: CASSFRGLYGYTF. The CDR3 nucleotides are TGTGCCAGCAGTTTCCGGGGGCTCTATGGCTACACCTTC. J is TRBJ1-2 and V is TRBV6-5, with D possibly TRBD1 on 6 matching bases. The CDR3 spans 13 residues. V was pared by 4 bases and J by 4 bases, with 10 bases between. In germline, CDR1 is MNHEY, CDR2 SVGAGI.

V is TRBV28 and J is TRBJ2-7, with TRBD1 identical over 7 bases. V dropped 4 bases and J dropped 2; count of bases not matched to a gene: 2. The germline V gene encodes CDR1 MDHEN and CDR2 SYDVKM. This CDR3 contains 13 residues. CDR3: CASSWDSPYEQYF. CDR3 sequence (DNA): TGTGCCAGCAGTTGGGACAGCCCCTACGAGCAGTACTTC.

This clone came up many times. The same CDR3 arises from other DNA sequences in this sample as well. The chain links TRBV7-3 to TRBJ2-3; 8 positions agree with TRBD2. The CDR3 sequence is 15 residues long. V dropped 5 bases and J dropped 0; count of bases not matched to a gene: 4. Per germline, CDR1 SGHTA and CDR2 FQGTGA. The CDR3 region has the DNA TGTGCCAGCAGCCGATTAGCGGGAAGCACAGATACGCAGTATTTT. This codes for CASSRLAGSTDTQYF.

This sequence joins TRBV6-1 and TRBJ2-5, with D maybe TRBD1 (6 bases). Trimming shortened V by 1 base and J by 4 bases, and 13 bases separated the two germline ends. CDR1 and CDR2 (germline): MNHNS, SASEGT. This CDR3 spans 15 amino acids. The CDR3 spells CASSEVGTRGETQYF. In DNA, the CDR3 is TGTGCCAGCAGTGAAGTTGGCACCAGGGGAGAGACCCAGTACTTC.

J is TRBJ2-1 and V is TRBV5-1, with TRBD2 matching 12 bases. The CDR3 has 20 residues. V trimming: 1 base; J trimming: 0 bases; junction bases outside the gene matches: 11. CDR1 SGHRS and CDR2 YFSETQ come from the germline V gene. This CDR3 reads CASSLKTGTSGQSSYNEQFF. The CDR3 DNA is TGCGCCAGCAGCTTGAAAACCGGGACTAGCGGGCAAAGCTCCTACAATGAGCAGTTCTTC.

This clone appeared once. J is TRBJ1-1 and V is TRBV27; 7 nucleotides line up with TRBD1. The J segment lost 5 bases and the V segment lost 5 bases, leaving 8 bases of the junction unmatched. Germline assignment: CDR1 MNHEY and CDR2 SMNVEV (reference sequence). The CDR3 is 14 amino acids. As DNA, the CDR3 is TGTGCCAGCAGTCCAAGGGGGCTGTATACTGAAGCTTTCTTT. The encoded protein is CASSPRGLYTEAFF.

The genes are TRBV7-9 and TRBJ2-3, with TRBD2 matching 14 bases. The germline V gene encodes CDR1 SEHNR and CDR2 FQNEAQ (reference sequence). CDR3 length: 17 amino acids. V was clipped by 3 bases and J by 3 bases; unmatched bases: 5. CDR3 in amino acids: CASSLGTSGSRTDTQYF. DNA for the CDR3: TGTGCCAGCAGCTTGGGGACTAGCGGGAGCAGGACAGATACGCAGTATTTT.